A single sample is the source of the 2 T cell receptor beta chains below, sequenced in a study of T cells in narcolepsy. Produced via immunoSEQ multiplex PCR; TCRdb's table is partial and in-frame only. Among about 20,000 clones, 80% to 85% were seen once, and the ten largest hold around 1.6%. Sequencing input: memory (CD45RA-) CD4+ T cells from blood. The receptors were sampled from a human donor in good health.

V usage is TRBV30 and J usage is TRBJ1-1, with D unresolved. Germline V CDR1 and CDR2: GTSNPN, SVGIG (reference sequence). Trimming pared 3 bases from V and 7 bases from J, leaving 18 bases between. CDR3 size: 14 residues. The CDR3 DNA follows: TGTGCCTGGAGCATGGAAGTGGGAAGTAGTGAAGCTTTCTTT. Amino acid sequence: CAWSMEVGSSEAFF.

This chain connects TRBV6-4 to TRBJ2-6; tentatively, D is TRBD2 (7 bases). V lost 5 bases, J lost 4 bases, and 12 bases lay in between. Per germline, CDR1 MRHNA and CDR2 SNTAGT. There are 15 residues in the CDR3. CDR3 nucleotides: TGTGCCAGCAGTACCGGGGGGCCCGGGGCCAACGTCCTGACTTTC. This sequence encodes CASSTGGPGANVLTF.